This T cell receptor (beta chain) was recovered during a study of T cell responses to AZD1222 COVID-19 vaccine. V was clipped by 5 bases and J by 2 bases, with 15 bases between them. CDR1 SGHAT and CDR2 FQNNGV come from the germline V gene. CDR3 length equals 15 residues. This clone is deemed medium-sized. What it binds is unknown. General study points: Baseline seropositivity occurred in only a handful of AZD1222 recipients. The span of vaccine-associated CD4 TCRs extended across spike, with dominance at 160-218 and 743-854.

Sequencing used immunoSEQ multiplex PCR; TCRdb keeps in-frame clones, though not all of them. The data contain some 61,000 clones, about 90% of them singletons. The chain couples TRBV11-2 to TRBJ1-1; TRBD1 might be the D (6 bases). Sequences were derived from peripheral blood, sampled on day 0 of AZD1222 vaccination. This receptor was taken from an adult in good health. The CDR3, as DNA: TGTGCCAGCAGCGTGACAGGAAACCTCAACACTGAAGCTTTCTTT. Its protein product is CASSVTGNLNTEAFF.